The 11 T cell receptor beta chains given below trace back to one sample, sequenced in a study of CXCR3-negative and CXCR3-positive naive CD8 T cells. General observations from the study: The study found more hydrophobic TRB CDR3s in CXCR3-positive naive cells than in CXCR3-negative naive cells.

Researchers prepared the TRB cDNA libraries using 5' RACE with UMI labels. TCRdb derives one entry per CDR3 protein from the 5' RACE reads, leaving out DNA. In all, the sample yields under 7,500 distinct CDR3 sequences. These TCRs' antigens remain unknown. Sequenced: naive CXCR3+ CD8+ T cells from blood. This sample's subset: CD45RO-CCR7+CD27+CD95- naive CD8+ T cells expressing CXCR3 (TNR3+). These TCRs come from a human donor in good health. Some clones in this sample may be carry-over from other donors' samples.

Considering frequency, this clonotype is medium-sized. The chain uses TRBV15 and TRBJ2-5; the D call of TRBD2 rests on TCRdb alone, since no DNA is present to check it. The germline V gene has CDR1 LNHNV and CDR2 YYDKDF (reference sequence). The CDR3 spans 18 residues. CDR3 amino acids: CATSRDDLIAGQTETQYF.

The chain employs TRBV29-1 and TRBJ1-2; with no DNA, the TCRdb D assignment of TRBD1 cannot be verified. This CDR3 region has 13 residues. From germline, CDR1 is SQVTM and CDR2 ANQGSEA. CDR3 residues: CSFLGQGVYGYTF.

The chain has TRBV2 and TRBJ2-1; lacking DNA, the TRBD1 call made by TCRdb goes unchecked. Germline lookup yields CDR1 SNHLY and CDR2 FYNNEI. The CDR3 length is 14 residues. This CDR3 is CAKAPGQNYNEQFF.

The rearrangement uses TRBV19 and TRBJ1-1; the D call from TCRdb, TRBD1, cannot be confirmed without DNA. The CDR3 spans 13 residues. Germline assignment: CDR1 LNHDA and CDR2 SQIVND (reference sequence). Here the CDR3 reads CASSLQGAAEAFF.

The V and J genes are TRBV9 and TRBJ2-3; TCRdb's assignment of TRBD2 cannot be checked, as there is no DNA. CDR3 length equals 17 residues. The germline V gene encodes CDR1 SGDLS and CDR2 YYNGEE. Here the CDR3 reads CASSVSTSGISTDTQYF.

This clonotype is deemed medium-sized by its frequency. The chain carries TRBV20-1 and TRBJ2-1. The CDR3 consists of 15 residues. Germline V gene lookup returns CDR1 DFQATT and CDR2 SNEGSKA (reference sequence). The chain's CDR3 is CSATAIGGSYNEQFF.

According to its frequency, this clonotype is medium-sized (0.01 to 0.1%). The chain combines TRBV6-6 with TRBJ1-5. The CDR3 has 13 amino acids. The germline gives CDR1 MNHNY, CDR2 SVGAGI (reference sequence). This CDR3 reads CASSPGGNQPQHF.

By frequency, this clonotype registers medium-sized. The V and J genes are TRBV11-2 and TRBJ2-2. CDR1 SGHAT and CDR2 FQNNGV come from the germline V gene. The CDR3 runs to 17 residues. CDR3: CASSLDLSGRTTGELFF.

V usage is TRBV3-1 and J usage is TRBJ2-1. This CDR3 spans 15 amino acids. The germline CDR1 and CDR2 sequences are LGHDT and YNNKEL (reference sequence). CDR3 in amino acids: CASSQGLSSYNEQFF.

This clonotype shows up as medium-sized by frequency. This chain uses TRBV29-1 with TRBJ2-3; TCRdb names TRBD2, which stays unverified in the absence of DNA. Germline loops: CDR1 SQVTM, CDR2 ANQGSEA. The CDR3 loop spans 15 amino acids. Here the CDR3 reads CSVVVAGGPTDTQYF.

The chain is built from TRBV20-1 and TRBJ2-2; TCRdb picks TRBD1, but there is no DNA to check that call. The CDR3 is 13 amino acids. The germline V gene encodes CDR1 DFQATT and CDR2 SNEGSKA (reference sequence). The CDR3 sequence: CSATTGFTGELFF.